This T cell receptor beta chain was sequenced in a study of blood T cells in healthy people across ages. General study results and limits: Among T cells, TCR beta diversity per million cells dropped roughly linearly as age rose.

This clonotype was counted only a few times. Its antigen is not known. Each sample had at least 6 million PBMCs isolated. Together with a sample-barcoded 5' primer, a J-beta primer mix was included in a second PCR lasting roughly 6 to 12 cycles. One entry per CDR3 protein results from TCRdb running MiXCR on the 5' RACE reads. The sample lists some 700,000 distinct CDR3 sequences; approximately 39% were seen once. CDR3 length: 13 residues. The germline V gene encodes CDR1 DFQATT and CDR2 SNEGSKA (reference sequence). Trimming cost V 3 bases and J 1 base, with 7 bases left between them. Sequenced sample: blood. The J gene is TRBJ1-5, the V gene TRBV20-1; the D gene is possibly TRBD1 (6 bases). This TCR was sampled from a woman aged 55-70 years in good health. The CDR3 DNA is TGCAGTGCTAGGGGACAAAGCAATCAGCCCCAGCATTTT. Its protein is CSARGQSNQPQHF.